Listed below are T cell receptor beta chains from one sample, sequenced in a study of shared clonotypes between healthy human individuals. The protocol was immunoSEQ multiplex PCR, while the TCRdb copy is restricted to in-frame clones and leaves out a portion. The data show roughly 490,000 clones, 70% to 85% seen once. Sequencing used PBMCs. Receptors originate from a woman aged 35 to 49 in good health. Some clones in this sample may be carry-over from other donors' samples. The CDR3 runs from the conserved cysteine through the conserved F or W. Fields, in order: D gene, clone size, J gene, V gene, CDR3 protein, CDR3 DNA. D genes are given only for firm matches. The size entry is marked missing in some rows and otherwise reads once, few, many or a size class.

- | - | TRBJ1-4 | TRBV7-8 | CASSSSQGRREKLFF | TGTGCCAGCAGCTCGAGTCAGGGGAGGCGGGAAAAACTGTTTTTT
- | - | TRBJ1-1 | TRBV6-6 | CASSYSNGVRTEAFF | TGTGCCAGCAGTTACTCGAACGGGGTTCGCACTGAAGCTTTCTTT
TRBD1 | - | TRBJ1-5 | TRBV6-1 | CASSVGRGRNQPQHF | TGTGCCAGCAGTGTGGGAAGGGGGCGCAATCAGCCCCAGCATTTT
- | - | TRBJ1-3 | TRBV30 | CAWSVGRSSGNTIYF | TGTGCCTGGAGTGTAGGAAGGAGCTCTGGAAACACCATATATTTT
- | - | TRBJ1-2 | TRBV11-2 | CASSRPQGSNYGYTF | TGTGCCAGCAGCCGCCCCCAGGGATCAAACTATGGCTACACCTTC
- | - | TRBJ2-7 | TRBV4-2 | CASSPNGREQYF | TGTGCCAGCAGCCCCAATGGTCGGGAGCAGTACTTC
- | - | TRBJ1-2 | TRBV6-1 | CASSDSGFDGYTF | TGTGCCAGCAGTGACTCGGGGTTTGATGGCTACACCTTC
TRBD1 | once | TRBJ2-3 | TRBV19 | CASSKDRMYTDTQYF | TGTGCCAGTAGTAAGGACAGGATGTACACGGATACGCAGTATTTT
TRBD2 | - | TRBJ2-1 | TRBV28 | CASSPPGLAGDNEQFF | TGTGCCAGCAGTCCCCCTGGGCTAGCGGGAGACAATGAGCAGTTCTTC
- | few | TRBJ1-5 | TRBV5-1 | CASSLEPPGDSNQPQHF | TGCGCCAGCAGCTTGGAACCACCCGGGGATAGCAATCAGCCCCAGCATTTT
- | - | TRBJ1-6 | TRBV7-6 | CASSLGTANSPLHF | TGTGCCAGCAGCTTAGGGACAGCCAATTCACCCCTCCACTTT
- | - | TRBJ1-1 | TRBV28 | CASHAEMNTEAFF | TGTGCCAGCCACGCAGAGATGAACACTGAAGCTTTCTTT
TRBD1 | - | TRBJ2-2 | TRBV9 | CASSVTGANTGELFF | TGTGCCAGCAGCGTGACAGGGGCGAACACCGGGGAGCTGTTTTTT
- | - | TRBJ2-4 | TRBV30 | CAWSHNGGFAKNIQYF | TGTGCCTGGAGTCACAACGGTGGGTTCGCCAAAAACATTCAGTACTTC
- | - | TRBJ2-1 | TRBV6-5 | CASSLTTGNYNEQFF | TGTGCCAGCAGTTTAACTACCGGGAACTACAATGAGCAGTTCTTC
- | - | TRBJ1-4 | TRBV7-2 | CASSPTSEKLFF | TGTGCCAGCAGCCCAACGAGTGAAAAACTGTTTTTT
TRBD2 | - | TRBJ2-3 | TRBV5-1 | CASSPLMAGEPDTQYF | TGCGCCAGCAGCCCGCTAATGGCGGGAGAACCAGATACGCAGTATTTT
- | - | TRBJ1-1 | TRBV6-6 | CASRGGSATEAFF | TGTGCCAGCAGGGGGGGCTCAGCTACTGAAGCTTTCTTT
TRBD2 | - | TRBJ2-1 | TRBV29-1 | CSVVHSGRGGNEQFF | TGCAGCGTTGTCCATAGCGGGAGGGGAGGCAATGAGCAGTTCTTC
TRBD1 | - | TRBJ1-5 | TRBV27 | CASNRGGSNQPQHF | TGTGCCAGTAACAGGGGTGGAAGCAATCAGCCCCAGCATTTT
- | - | TRBJ1-1 | TRBV19 | CASTMDPGRTEAFF | TGTGCCAGTACCATGGATCCGGGGAGGACTGAAGCTTTCTTT
- | few | TRBJ1-4 | TRBV30 | CAWGPTEKLFF | TGTGCCTGGGGACCTACTGAAAAACTGTTTTTT
- | - | TRBJ2-2 | TRBV2 | CASSEVRIRTGELFF | TGTGCCAGCAGTGAAGTCAGGATTCGCACCGGGGAGCTGTTTTTT
TRBD2 | - | TRBJ2-7 | TRBV4-2 | CASSQEMGGASYEQYF | TGTGCCAGCAGCCAAGAAATGGGAGGGGCCTCCTACGAGCAGTACTTC
- | - | TRBJ2-7 | TRBV19 | CASSRDSSYEQYF | TGTGCCAGTAGTAGGGACTCGTCCTACGAGCAGTACTTC
- | once | TRBJ1-2 | TRBV28 | CASSPPSWSYGYTF | TGTGCCAGCAGTCCCCCTTCATGGAGCTATGGCTACACCTTC